This TCR beta chain was retrieved from a study of cytomegalovirus exposure and HLA in healthy donors. Study outcomes and limitations: The listing of approximately 160 TCR beta chains classed them as cytomegalovirus-associated.

Losses at the gene ends were 1 base for V and 6 bases for J; bases not matched to a gene: 5. Germline V gives CDR1 MNHNS, CDR2 SASEGT. The CDR3 consists of 16 residues. A word on this clone: Its target is not known.

Primers for the PCR totalled 60 Vbeta and 13 Jbeta. Libraries were prepared by immunoSEQ multiplex PCR; TCRdb keeps only in-frame clonotypes and omits some of them. The sample has roughly 180,000 clones; under 85% are singletons. Sequenced: PBMCs. The sequence was collected from a male donor in good health and CMV-seronegative. This chain links TRBV6-1 with TRBJ1-5; 11 nucleotides line up with TRBD1. CDR3 sequence reads: CASSEGRTGGFQPQHF. The CDR3 nucleotides are TGTGCCAGCAGTGAAGGGAGGACAGGGGGCTTTCAGCCCCAGCATTTT.